The sequence of this T cell receptor (beta chain) was determined in a study of identical twins. This CDR3 is built from 17 residues. Germline V gene data show CDR1 as MNHEY and CDR2 as SMNVEV (reference sequence). V shed 6 bases and J shed 0 bases, with 18 bases lying between them. TCRdb ran MiXCR on the 5' RACE reads and lists one entry per CDR3 protein. This table has about 260,000 distinct CDR3 sequences, 5.5% to 7% appearing once. This clonotype was picked up many times. These sequences were also reported in another study, on yellow fever vaccine responses in identical twins.

The material sequenced was memory (CD45RO+) T cells sorted from blood. The chain carries TRBV27 and TRBJ2-4; D is possibly TRBD1 or TRBD2 (5 bases each). The TCR originated in a woman between 18 and 30 years old in good health. CDR3: CASSSRFTGGAKNIQYF. The CDR3 DNA follows: TGTGCCAGCAGCTCACGGTTTACTGGGGGAGCCAAAAACATTCAGTACTTC.